The 20 T cell receptor beta chains reported below all come from one sample, sequenced in a study of T-cell memory formation after mild COVID-19. TCRdb re-derived calls from the 5' RACE reads in MiXCR, one entry per CDR3 protein. The sample gives 300,000 to 350,000 distinct CDR3 sequences, roughly a fifth of which show up once; over 20% is in the top ten. Sequencing input: PBMCs or a T cell subset sorted from them (not recorded which). The receptors derive from a man between 18 and 35 years old who had mild COVID-19 (a few samples of this study predate the infection). Cell type and time point are not known.

This clonotype has a handful of counts. The chain couples TRBV5-1 to TRBJ2-1, with 12 bases that match TRBD2. With 2 bases clipped from V and 4 bases from J, the junction kept 4 bases outside the gene matches. CDR1 is SGHRS and CDR2 is YFSETQ in the germline V gene. The CDR3 length is 16 residues. The CDR3 region is CASSFELAGGYNEQFF. CDR3 in DNA: TGCGCCAGCAGCTTCGAACTAGCGGGGGGATACAATGAGCAGTTCTTC. Variable domain in full (rest from reference TRBV5-1 and TRBJ2-1): KAGVTQTPRYLIKTRGQQVTLSCSPISGHRSVSWYQQTPGQGLQFLFEYFSETQRNKGNFPGRFSGRQFSNSRSEMNVSTLELGDSALYLCASSFELAGGYNEQFFGPGTRLTVL.

This clonotype was observed many times. V is TRBV5-1 and J is TRBJ2-1, with D unresolved. Germline-derived CDR1 and CDR2 are SGHRS and YFSETQ. The V and J ends lost 0 bases and 4 bases respectively, with 20 bases between them. CDR3 length: 18 residues. DNA for the CDR3: TGCGCCAGCAGCTTGGGCCAACGTAGTTTCAACGTGTACAATGAGCAGTTCTTC. Amino acid sequence: CASSLGQRSFNVYNEQFF.

There are a few counts of this clonotype. The V gene is TRBV7-2, the J gene TRBJ1-1; 8 nucleotides agree with TRBD1. The CDR3 has 17 amino acids. The trim removed 5 bases at V and 1 base at J, leaving 12 bases unmatched. Germline CDR1 and CDR2: SGHTA and FQGNSA. The CDR3 coding sequence is TGTGCCAGCAGCCCATTCCGGACAGGGACGGGGAACACTGAAGCTTTCTTT. Residues: CASSPFRTGTGNTEAFF.

This clonotype was picked up a small number of times. CDR3: CASSLSLDNEQFF. The CDR3 bases are TGTGCCAGCAGCTTAAGTCTCGACAATGAGCAGTTCTTC. The J gene is TRBJ2-1, the V gene TRBV7-3, with D unresolved. Germline assignment: CDR1 SGHTA and CDR2 FQGTGA. This CDR3 is built from 13 residues. Trimming pared 1 base from V and 5 bases from J, leaving 6 bases between.

The CDR3: CASIPLWPSTDTQYF. CDR3 DNA: TGTGCCAGCATCCCCCTGTGGCCTAGCACAGATACGCAGTATTTT. The V call is TRBV7-2, the J call TRBJ2-3; D ambiguous. Trimming took 7 bases from V and 0 from J, leaving 14 bases between them. This CDR3 comprises 15 residues. Germline V CDR1 and CDR2: SGHTA, FQGNSA.

This clonotype has only a few counts. The V call is TRBV4-1, the J call TRBJ1-1; D is undetermined. Deletions cut 0 bases from V and 0 bases from J, with 17 bases between. Germline CDR1 is MGHRA and CDR2 is YSYEKL. The CDR3 runs 18 residues. The CDR3 DNA follows: TGCGCCAGCAGCCAAGATCAAGCGGAGGCACTCATGAACACTGAAGCTTTCTTT. Translation gives CASSQDQAEALMNTEAFF.

This chain joins TRBV3-2 and TRBJ2-4; the table calls TRBD1, which could not be checked here. TRBV3-2 is labeled a pseudogene. The CDR3 has 13 residues. The CDR3 sequence is CASGTGAKNIQYF. The CDR3 DNA is TGTGCCAGCGGGACAGGGGCCAAAAACATTCAGTACTTC.

This clonotype appeared a few times. V gene TRBV7-9 combines with J gene TRBJ2-6; 12 nucleotides line up with TRBD1. Losses at the gene ends were 4 bases for V and 13 bases for J; bases not matched to a gene: 17. The CDR3 extends over 18 amino acids. From germline, CDR1 is SEHNR and CDR2 FQNEAQ (reference sequence). The CDR3 loop is CASSYRPGTGGTAAVLTF. DNA for the CDR3: TGTGCCAGCAGCTATAGACCCGGGACAGGGGGCACCGCTGCTGTCCTGACTTTC.

This clonotype has only a few counts. The chain employs TRBV12-3 or TRBV12-4 and TRBJ1-2, with D possibly matching TRBD1 (5 bases). The V and J ends lost 3 bases and 6 bases respectively, with 20 bases between them. CDR3 length equals 16 residues. The CDR3 loop reads CASSFLSTWQGDGYTF. The CDR3 DNA follows: TGTGCCAGCAGTTTTCTCTCTACGTGGCAGGGAGATGGCTACACCTTC.

This clonotype was counted only a few times. The rearrangement links TRBV24-1 to TRBJ2-3; maybe TRBD1 (8 bases). In germline, CDR1 is KGHDR, CDR2 SFDVKD. The V and J ends lost 9 bases and 5 bases respectively, with 17 bases between them. This CDR3 is 14 amino acids long. The CDR3 nucleotides are TGTGCCACCGAACAGGGGGGGAGCTTAGATACGCAGTATTTT. This sequence encodes CATEQGGSLDTQYF.

The sample holds a few counts of this clonotype. The chain joins TRBV6-5 to TRBJ2-3; 10 bases align to TRBD2. With 2 bases clipped from V and 10 bases from J, the junction kept 6 bases outside the gene matches. This CDR3 region has 14 residues. The germline V gene encodes CDR1 MNHEY and CDR2 SVGAGI. The CDR3 DNA reads as TGTGCCAGCAGTTACGGACTAGCGGCCCAAGCGCAGTATTTT. This encodes CASSYGLAAQAQYF.

V usage is TRBV19 and J usage is TRBJ1-2; possibly TRBD1 for D (6 bases). The CDR3 runs 12 residues. Per the germline V gene, CDR1 is LNHDA and CDR2 is SQIVND (reference sequence). Trimming left V 5 bases short and J 8 bases short, with 12 bases between. The CDR3 nucleotides read TGTGCCAGTAGTTCGGGGGCGCGGGGCTACACCTTC. Protein product: CASSSGARGYTF.

The chain recombines TRBV12-3 or TRBV12-4 with TRBJ1-1, with unresolved D. The CDR3 consists of 13 residues. Deletions cut 5 bases from V and 6 bases from J, with 13 bases between. The CDR3 bases are TGTGCCAGCAGTGCCCGGGGTTCCGCTGAAGCTTTCTTT. Translation gives CASSARGSAEAFF.

The rearrangement links TRBV2 to TRBJ2-7, with a possible D match to TRBD1 (6 bases). The CDR3 contains 15 residues. The V gene's germline CDR1 is SNHLY and CDR2 FYNNEI. Trimming cost V 4 bases and J 8 bases, with 21 bases left between them. The CDR3 spells CASSASGTKWAKQYV. The CDR3 DNA reads TGTGCCAGCAGTGCCTCCGGGACAAAATGGGCCAAGCAGTACGTC.

V usage is TRBV9 and J usage is TRBJ2-5, with D perhaps matching TRBD1 or TRBD2 (5 bases each). The ends were cut back, 4 bases at V and 2 bases at J, with 15 bases in the middle. CDR3 length equals 15 residues. CDR1 is SGDLS, CDR2 YYNGEE, per germline. The CDR3 is CASSKNVEGQETQYF. DNA for the CDR3: TGTGCCAGCAGCAAAAATGTCGAGGGGCAAGAGACCCAGTACTTC.

J is TRBJ1-2 and V is TRBV15; D not resolved. V was cut by 1 base and J by 0 bases, with 12 bases left in between. The CDR3 contains 16 residues. Germline loops: CDR1 LNHNV, CDR2 YYDKDF (reference sequence). The CDR3, as DNA: TGTGCCACCAGCAGAGGCGGGGATTTAGCTAACTATGGCTACACCTTC. Protein product: CATSRGGDLANYGYTF.

The chain has TRBV11-2 and TRBJ2-3; 7 positions agree with TRBD2. There are 15 residues in the CDR3. Trimming cost V 2 bases and J 3 bases; bases outside gene matches: 5. Per the germline V gene, CDR1 is SGHAT and CDR2 is FQNNGV. CDR3 sequence (DNA): TGTGCCAGCAGCTTATCCAGCGGGGTAACAGATACGCAGTATTTT. Encoded protein: CASSLSSGVTDTQYF.

This clonotype was recorded many times. The rearrangement uses TRBV29-1 and TRBJ2-5, with TRBD2 as a possible D gene (6 bases). The germline V gene has CDR1 SQVTM and CDR2 ANQGSEA. The V gene lost 4 bases and the J gene lost 5 bases, with 14 bases spanning the gap. The length of the CDR3 is 13 residues. CDR3: CSVVEGRVETQYF. CDR3 DNA sequence: TGCAGCGTTGTGGAGGGTAGGGTCGAGACCCAGTACTTC.

This clonotype was observed a handful of times. V usage is TRBV5-1 and J usage is TRBJ2-1; TRBD1 aligns across 10 bases. V was clipped by 0 bases and J by 8 bases; unmatched bases: 5. The CDR3 runs 15 residues. CDR1 is SGHRS and CDR2 is YFSETQ in the germline V gene. DNA for the CDR3: TGCGCCAGCAGCTTGGTCGGGACAGGGGACGATGAGCAGTTCTTC. As protein: CASSLVGTGDDEQFF.

V usage is TRBV6-1 and J usage is TRBJ1-4; D remains ambiguous. This CDR3 spans 13 amino acids. Trimming took off 10 bases at V and 5 bases at J, with 14 bases between the two ends. Per germline, CDR1 MNHNS and CDR2 SASEGT. The CDR3, as DNA: TGTGCCACGGGGTCGGGATCCAATGAAAAACTGTTTTTT. This encodes CATGSGSNEKLFF.